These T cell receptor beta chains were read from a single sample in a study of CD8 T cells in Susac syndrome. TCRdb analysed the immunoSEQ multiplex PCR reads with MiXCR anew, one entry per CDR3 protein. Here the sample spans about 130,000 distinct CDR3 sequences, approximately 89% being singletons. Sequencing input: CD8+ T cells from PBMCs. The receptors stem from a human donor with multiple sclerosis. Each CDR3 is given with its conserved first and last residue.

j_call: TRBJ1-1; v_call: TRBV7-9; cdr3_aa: CASSLGYMGHTEAFF
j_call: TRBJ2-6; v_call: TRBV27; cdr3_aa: CASSFGVSGANVLTF
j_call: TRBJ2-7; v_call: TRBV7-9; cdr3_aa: CASSLPLSSLYEQYF
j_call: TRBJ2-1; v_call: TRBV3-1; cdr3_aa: CASRTSTTGASINEQFF
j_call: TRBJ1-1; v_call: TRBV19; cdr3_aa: CASRNTEAFF
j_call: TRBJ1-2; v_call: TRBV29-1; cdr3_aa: CSVGGLTHYGYTF
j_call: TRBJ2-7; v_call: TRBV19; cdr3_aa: CASSVAGGYEQYF
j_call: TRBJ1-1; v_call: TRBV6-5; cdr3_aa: CASSYSPQGTEAFF
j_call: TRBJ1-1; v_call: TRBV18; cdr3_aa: CASSPPQANTEAFF
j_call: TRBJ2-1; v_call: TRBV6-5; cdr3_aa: CASSPGQYNEQFF
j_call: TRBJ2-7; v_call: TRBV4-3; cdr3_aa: CASSRDREAIYEQYF
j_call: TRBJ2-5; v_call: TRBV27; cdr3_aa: CASSRDGGETQYF
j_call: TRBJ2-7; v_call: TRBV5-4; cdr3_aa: CASSLPTSGRDEQYF
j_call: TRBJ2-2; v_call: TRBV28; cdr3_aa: CASSYHPSGELFF
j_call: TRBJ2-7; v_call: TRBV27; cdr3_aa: CASSVSRTYEQYF
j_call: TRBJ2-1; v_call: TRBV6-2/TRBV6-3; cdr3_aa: CASSYSAGREQFF
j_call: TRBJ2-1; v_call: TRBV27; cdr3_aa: CASISTSGPSYNEQFF
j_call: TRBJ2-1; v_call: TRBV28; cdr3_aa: CASSLYSYEQFF
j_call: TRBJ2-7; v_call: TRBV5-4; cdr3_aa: CASTPAGDKAYEQYF
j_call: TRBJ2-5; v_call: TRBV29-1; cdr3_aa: CSASTVQETQYF
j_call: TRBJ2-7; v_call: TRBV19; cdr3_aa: CASSIRAGYYEQYF
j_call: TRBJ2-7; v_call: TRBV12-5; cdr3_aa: CASCIGSSYEQYF
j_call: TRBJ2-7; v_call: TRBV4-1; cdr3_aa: CASSRPIAGFSHEQYF
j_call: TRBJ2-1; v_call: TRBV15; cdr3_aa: CATSRVLAGLNEQFF
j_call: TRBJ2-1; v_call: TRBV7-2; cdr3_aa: CASSLWASATGGQFF
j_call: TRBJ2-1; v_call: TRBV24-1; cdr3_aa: CATSDLTDEQFF
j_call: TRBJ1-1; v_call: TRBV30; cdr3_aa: CAWRVAGWTEAFF
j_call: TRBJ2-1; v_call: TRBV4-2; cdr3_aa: CASSQDLSGEQFF
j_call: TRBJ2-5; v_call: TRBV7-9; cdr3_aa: CASNPVGLGTQYF
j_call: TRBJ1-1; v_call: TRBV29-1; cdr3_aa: CSVETGSITEAFF
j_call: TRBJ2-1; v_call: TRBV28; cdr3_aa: CASSPTGEQFF
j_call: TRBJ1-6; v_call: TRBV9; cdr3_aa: CASSVDLEDSYNSPLHF
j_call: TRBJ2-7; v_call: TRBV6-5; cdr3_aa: CASSYTPGATSGRLYEQYF
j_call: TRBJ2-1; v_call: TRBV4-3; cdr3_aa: CASSQGISGNNEQFF
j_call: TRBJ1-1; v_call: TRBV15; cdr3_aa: CATSRDQGADEAFF
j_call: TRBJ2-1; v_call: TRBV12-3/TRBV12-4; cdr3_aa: CASSPTSGSSYNEQFF
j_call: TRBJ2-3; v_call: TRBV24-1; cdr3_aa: CATSGSGVRTDTQYF
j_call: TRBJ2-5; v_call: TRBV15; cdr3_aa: CATSRVRQGPETQYF
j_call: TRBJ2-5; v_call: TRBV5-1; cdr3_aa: CASRRTRGQETQYF
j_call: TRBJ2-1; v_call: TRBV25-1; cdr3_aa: CASTSGTGNEQFF
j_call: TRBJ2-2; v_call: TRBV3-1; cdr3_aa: CASSPMNTGELFF
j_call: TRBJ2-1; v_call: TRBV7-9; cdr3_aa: CASSQSGSSYNEQFF
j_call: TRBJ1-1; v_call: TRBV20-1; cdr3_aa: CSARDGSRTEAFF
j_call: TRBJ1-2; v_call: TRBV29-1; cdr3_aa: CSVLEGHGYTF
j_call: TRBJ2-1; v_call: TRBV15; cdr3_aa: CATSRGGAGGEQFF
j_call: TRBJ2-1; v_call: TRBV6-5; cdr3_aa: CASGAQGIYNEQFF
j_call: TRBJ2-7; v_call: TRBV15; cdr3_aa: CATGLTGSSGEQYF
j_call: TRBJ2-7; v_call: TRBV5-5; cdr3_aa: CASSLRQYEQYF
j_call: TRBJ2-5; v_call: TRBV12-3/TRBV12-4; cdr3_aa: CASSFGLAGGEETQYF
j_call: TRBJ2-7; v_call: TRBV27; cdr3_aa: CASANQIGSYEQYF
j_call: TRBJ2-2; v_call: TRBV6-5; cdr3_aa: CASSYSVAGGPGGELFF
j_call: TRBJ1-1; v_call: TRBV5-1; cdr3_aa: CASSLVSGVNTEAFF
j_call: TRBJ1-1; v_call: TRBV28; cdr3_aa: CASSFLRAWGTEAFF
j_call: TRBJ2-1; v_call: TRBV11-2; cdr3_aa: CASSRGGGRGYEQFF
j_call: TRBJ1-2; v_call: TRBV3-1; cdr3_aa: CASRSTGGVSGYTF
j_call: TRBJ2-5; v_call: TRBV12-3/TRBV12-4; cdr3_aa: CASSLSTEYQETQYF
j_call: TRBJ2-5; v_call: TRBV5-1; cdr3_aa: CASSRQDRGGKETQYF
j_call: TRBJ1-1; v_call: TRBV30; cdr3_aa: CAWSVDTLGNTEAFF
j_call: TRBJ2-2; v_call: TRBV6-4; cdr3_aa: CASSVDGVTGELFF